One and the same sample provided the 26 T cell receptor beta chains below, sequenced in a study of cytomegalovirus exposure and HLA in healthy donors. Some clones are missing from TCRdb's copy, which holds only in-frame ones; the method was immunoSEQ multiplex PCR. The table has around 150,000 clones, almost 85% seen once. Material: PBMCs. The receptors derive from a man younger than 40 in good health and CMV-seropositive.

V and J are TRBV5-6 and TRBJ1-1; a weak D match, TRBD1 (5 bases). The CDR3 runs to 17 residues. The V end was cut by 0 bases, the J end by 3 bases, with 18 bases between. In germline, CDR1 is SGHDT, CDR2 YYEEEE. The CDR3: CASSLGGHFGRDTEAFF. In DNA form, the CDR3 reads TGTGCCAGCAGCTTGGGCGGACACTTCGGGAGGGACACTGAAGCTTTCTTT. Filled out from reference TRBV5-6 and TRBJ1-1, the complete variable domain reads DAGVTQSPTHLIKTRGQQVTLRCSPKSGHDTVSWYQQALGQGPQFIFQYYEEEERQRGNFPDRFSGHQFPNYSSELNVNALLLGDSALYLCASSLGGHFGRDTEAFFGQGTRLTVV.

The J gene is TRBJ1-3, the V gene TRBV6-6; D is unresolved. Germline loops: CDR1 MNHNY, CDR2 SVGAGI (reference sequence). Trimming removed 2 bases at V and 4 bases at J, with 9 bases between. The CDR3 consists of 14 residues. The CDR3 protein is CASSYAGFGNTIYF. In DNA form, the CDR3 reads TGTGCCAGCAGTTACGCGGGATTCGGAAACACCATATATTTT.

The chain uses TRBV7-6 and TRBJ1-2; TRBD1 might be the D (6 bases). Trimming took 4 bases from V and 5 from J, leaving 11 bases between them. The CDR3 consists of 13 residues. The germline CDR1 and CDR2 sequences are SGHVS and FNYEAQ. CDR3 region: CASSSSGQYGYTF. The CDR3 coding sequence is TGTGCCAGCAGCTCGAGCGGACAGTATGGCTACACCTTC.

The J gene is TRBJ1-6, the V gene TRBV6-5; 10 bases agree with TRBD1. The V segment lost 1 base and the J segment 7 bases; nucleotides outside the gene matches: 1. CDR3 size: 15 residues. Germline V lookup: CDR1 MNHEY, CDR2 SVGAGI. The CDR3 nucleotides read TGTGCCAGCAGTTACTTGGGACAGGGGAATTCACCCCTCCACTTT. Translation gives CASSYLGQGNSPLHF.

The CDR3 DNA follows: TGCGCCAGCAGCCAAGGGGACAGGGGACTAGGCTACACCTTC. Its protein is CASSQGDRGLGYTF. The V gene is TRBV4-3, the J gene TRBJ1-2; 10 nucleotides line up with TRBD1. V was clipped by 1 base and J by 8 bases; unmatched bases: 4. The CDR3 runs to 14 residues. Germline V gene sequence: CDR1 LGHNA, CDR2 YSLEER.

The chain employs TRBV29-1 and TRBJ2-5; TRBD2 matches 14 bases. The trim removed 2 bases at V and 7 bases at J, leaving 15 bases unmatched. The CDR3 totals 18 residues. Germline CDR1 and CDR2: SQVTM and ANQGSEA. The CDR3 DNA is TGCAGCGTTGAAAATCCCCGCGGGACTAGCGGGGGCCCGGGGACCCAGTACTTC. This codes for CSVENPRGTSGGPGTQYF.

The V and J genes are TRBV10-3 and TRBJ2-1; 8 bases align to TRBD1. Germline-derived CDR1 and CDR2 are ENHRY and SYGVKD. Trimming cost V 5 bases and J 6 bases; bases outside gene matches: 3. The CDR3 sequence is 13 residues long. CDR3 protein: CAISKDRVNEQFF. CDR3 sequence (DNA): TGTGCCATCAGTAAGGACAGGGTCAATGAGCAGTTCTTC.

This clone was detected once. J is TRBJ2-1 and V is TRBV27; D not resolved. The germline gives CDR1 MNHEY, CDR2 SMNVEV (reference sequence). CDR3 size: 17 residues. V was shortened by 4 bases and J by 4 bases, with 20 bases between the two germline ends. CDR3 protein: CASSSYLRSAEYNEQFF. The CDR3 DNA is TGTGCCAGCAGTTCCTACCTCAGGTCAGCTGAATACAATGAGCAGTTCTTC.

The chain employs TRBV6-6 and TRBJ2-1, with 8 bases matching TRBD1. The CDR3 has 16 amino acids. V lost 6 bases to trimming and J lost 2 bases; unmatched junction nucleotides: 9. Germline V gives CDR1 MNHNY, CDR2 SVGAGI (reference sequence). The CDR3 DNA follows: TGTGCCAGCAGCCCTGGGACAGGATCAACCTACAATGAGCAGTTCTTC. This sequence encodes CASSPGTGSTYNEQFF.

This chain links TRBV5-1 with TRBJ1-1; TRBD1 is a possible D gene (5 bases). CDR1 is SGHRS and CDR2 is YFSETQ in the germline V gene. The CDR3 has 14 amino acids. V was cut by 0 bases and J by 1 base, with 7 bases left in between. The CDR3 loop is CASSLGQKNTEAFF. The CDR3 DNA reads TGCGCCAGCAGCTTGGGACAGAAGAACACTGAAGCTTTCTTT.

The V call is TRBV5-6, the J call TRBJ2-1; tentatively, D is TRBD2 (5 bases). The length of the CDR3 is 16 residues. Germline CDR1 and CDR2: SGHDT and YYEEEE. V lost 2 bases and J 0 bases, leaving 12 bases between the germline ends. The CDR3: CASSFFSGSSYNEQFF. In nucleotides, the CDR3 is TGTGCCAGCAGCTTTTTTTCGGGGAGCTCCTACAATGAGCAGTTCTTC.

This clone came up once. The rearrangement joins TRBV4-1 to TRBJ1-2, with 7 bases that match TRBD1. The trim removed 0 bases at V and 4 bases at J, leaving 5 bases unmatched. The length of the CDR3 is 15 residues. Germline V CDR1 and CDR2: MGHRA, YSYEKL. The DNA for the CDR3 is TGCGCCAGCAGCCAAGATAGGGGGCTCGGCTATGGCTACACCTTC. Translating it yields CASSQDRGLGYGYTF.

The table lists this clone with a few counts. This chain uses TRBV5-4 with TRBJ1-6; 7 nucleotides align to TRBD1. V dropped 5 bases and J dropped 15; count of bases not matched to a gene: 11. The CDR3 loop spans 13 amino acids. Germline-derived CDR1 and CDR2 are SGHNT and YYREEE (reference sequence). This CDR3 is CASSSDPRDSLHF. Here the CDR3 DNA reads TGTGCCAGCAGTTCCGACCCCCGGGACAGCCTCCACTTT.

V gene TRBV12-5 combines with J gene TRBJ1-1; 11 nucleotides agree with TRBD1. Germline CDR1 and CDR2: LGHNT and FRNRAP. This CDR3 region has 14 residues. Trimming removed 1 base from V and 10 bases from J; junction bases left unmatched: 5. The CDR3 sequence is CASGLGGTGGRAFF. CDR3 DNA sequence: TGTGCTAGTGGTTTGGGCGGGACAGGGGGTAGAGCTTTCTTT.

The chain's CDR3 is CAWSVGGQYREQYF. The CDR3 nucleotides are TGTGCCTGGAGTGTAGGGGGACAGTACAGGGAGCAGTACTTC. The rearrangement uses TRBV30 and TRBJ2-7; 7 bases map to TRBD1. CDR1 GTSNPN and CDR2 SVGIG come from the germline V gene (reference sequence). The CDR3 sequence is 14 residues long. The J segment lost 7 bases and the V segment lost 0 bases, leaving 9 bases of the junction unmatched.

The CDR3 DNA follows: TGTGCCACCTGTAGTGGGACAGGGGTTTGTGAGACCCAGTACTTC. This translates into CATCSGTGVCETQYF. This sequence joins TRBV13 and TRBJ2-5; the match to TRBD1 covers 10 bases. The junction had 13 bases not matched to a gene; V was cut back by 10 bases and J by 5 bases. The CDR3 spans 15 residues. CDR1 is PRHDT and CDR2 is FYEKMQ in the germline V gene (reference sequence).

The chain couples TRBV9 to TRBJ2-3; TRBD2 might be the D (6 bases). V was trimmed by 4 bases and J by 3 bases, leaving 12 bases between them. This CDR3 contains 14 residues. CDR1 is SGDLS, CDR2 YYNGEE, per germline. In DNA, the CDR3 is TGTGCCAGCAGCCAACGGGGGTGGACAGATACGCAGTATTTT. Translating gives CASSQRGWTDTQYF.

A few counts support this clone. The V and J genes are TRBV11-2 and TRBJ2-1, with D unclear. Trimming took off 1 base at V and 9 bases at J, with 10 bases between the two ends. Germline V gene data show CDR1 as SGHAT and CDR2 as FQNNGV. The CDR3 consists of 13 residues. The CDR3 is CASSLVVSGEQFF. The CDR3, as DNA: TGTGCCAGCAGCTTAGTAGTTTCGGGTGAGCAGTTCTTC. The entire variable domain, with the rest obtained from reference TRBV11-2 and TRBJ2-1, is as follows: EAGVAQSPRYKIIEKRQSVAFWCNPISGHATLYWYQQILGQGPKLLIQFQNNGVVDDSQLPKDRFSAERLKGVDSTLKIQPAKLEDSAVYLCASSLVVSGEQFFGPGTRLTVL.

The rearrangement uses TRBV27 and TRBJ2-1; TRBD2 agrees at 7 bases. The CDR3 length is 14 residues. The J segment lost 8 bases and the V segment lost 5 bases, leaving 9 bases of the junction unmatched. The germline V gene encodes CDR1 MNHEY and CDR2 SMNVEV (reference sequence). CDR3 protein: CASSPKTSKDEQFF. DNA of the CDR3: TGTGCCAGCAGTCCCAAGACTAGCAAGGATGAGCAGTTCTTC.

The chain couples TRBV7-2 to TRBJ1-5; TRBD1 aligns across 7 bases. CDR1 and CDR2 from the germline V gene are SGHTA and FQGNSA. With 3 bases clipped from V and 2 bases from J, the junction kept 1 base outside the gene matches. The CDR3 length is 14 residues. In DNA, the CDR3 is TGTGCCAGCAGCTTCCAGGGGGGCAATCAGCCCCAGCATTTT. Protein product: CASSFQGGNQPQHF. The full variable domain, completed using reference TRBV7-2 and TRBJ1-5, is GAGVSQSPSNKVTEKGKDVELRCDPISGHTALYWYRQSLGQGLEFLIYFQGNSAPDKSGLPSDRFSAERTGGSVSTLTIQRTQQEDSAVYLCASSFQGGNQPQHFGDGTRLSIL.

CDR3 loop: CASSQMEGLGQPQHF. CDR3 nucleotides: TGTGCCAGCAGCCAAATGGAGGGGCTCGGTCAGCCCCAGCATTTT. The chain uses TRBV7-9 and TRBJ1-5; a possible D gene is TRBD1 (5 bases). The CDR3 consists of 15 residues. CDR1 and CDR2 (germline): SEHNR, FQNEAQ (reference sequence). Between the trimmed V and J ends, which lost 5 bases and 6 bases, there was a span of 17 bases.

V usage is TRBV7-6 and J usage is TRBJ2-3, with no clear D. There are 13 residues in the CDR3. The germline gives CDR1 SGHVS, CDR2 FNYEAQ. V dropped 1 base and J dropped 5 bases, with 7 bases sitting between them. DNA for the CDR3: TGTGCCAGCAGCTTAGTTCCCAGAGATACGCAGTATTTT. Encoded protein: CASSLVPRDTQYF.

This chain connects TRBV30 to TRBJ1-5; unclear D gene. Germline V CDR1 and CDR2: GTSNPN, SVGIG (reference sequence). Trimming took 0 bases from V and 7 from J, leaving 13 bases between them. The CDR3 has 14 residues. CDR3 coding DNA: TGTGCCTGGAGTGTACTCGCGACTGGGCAGCCCCAGCATTTT. It yields the protein CAWSVLATGQPQHF.

This chain links TRBV5-8 with TRBJ2-7; 7 bases map to TRBD2. The V gene end was trimmed by 4 bases and the J gene end by 1 base; junction bases not matched to a gene: 8. This CDR3 has 15 residues. Germline V lookup: CDR1 SGHTS, CDR2 YDEGEE. The CDR3, as DNA: TGTGCCAGCAGCACGTCGGGGGGAAAATCCTACGAGCAGTACTTC. It codes for CASSTSGGKSYEQYF.

The CDR3 DNA follows: TGTGCCACGCTCAGGACAGGGAACATGAACACTGAAGCTTTCTTT. The encoded protein is CATLRTGNMNTEAFF. The rearrangement joins TRBV2 to TRBJ1-1; 8 nucleotides match TRBD1. The V segment lost 10 bases and the J segment 0 bases; nucleotides outside the gene matches: 10. CDR1 and CDR2 from the germline V gene are SNHLY and FYNNEI. The CDR3 contains 15 residues.

The gene calls are TRBV5-1 and TRBJ1-2; TRBD1 is a possible D gene (5 bases). Germline lookup yields CDR1 SGHRS and CDR2 YFSETQ. The ends were cut back, 4 bases at V and 4 bases at J, with 14 bases in the middle. The CDR3 is made up of 14 amino acids. The CDR3, as DNA: TGCGCCAGCAGCCAAAGGGCGGGGACCTATGGCTACACCTTC. Protein sequence: CASSQRAGTYGYTF.